The 26 T cell receptor beta chains presented below share a single source sample, sequenced in a study of cytomegalovirus exposure and HLA in healthy donors. Vbeta (60) and Jbeta (13) primers were used in the PCR. The protocol was immunoSEQ multiplex PCR, while the TCRdb copy is restricted to in-frame clones and leaves out a portion. The table lists about 83,000 clones, 70% to 75% of them singletons. Sequenced sample: PBMCs. The source is a man aged 55 to 69 in good health and CMV-seronegative.

The chain has TRBV10-2 and TRBJ2-7, with D possibly matching TRBD2 (6 bases). Trimming cost V 2 bases and J 3 bases, with 14 bases left between them. Germline V gene sequence: CDR1 WSHSY, CDR2 SAAADI. The CDR3 totals 15 residues. The DNA for the CDR3 is TGCGCCAGCAGTGAGCGCGGGACGGCCATCTACGAGCAGTACTTC. Amino acids: CASSERGTAIYEQYF.

This clone turned up a few times. CDR3: CASSYSEGSSYEQYF. Written as DNA, the CDR3 is TGTGCCAGCAGTTACTCAGAGGGAAGCTCCTACGAGCAGTACTTC. The chain links TRBV6-5 to TRBJ2-7; D perhaps matches TRBD2 (5 bases). This CDR3 comprises 15 residues. Trimming took off 0 bases at V and 0 bases at J, with 9 bases between the two ends. Germline loops: CDR1 MNHEY, CDR2 SVGAGI.

The chain joins TRBV9 to TRBJ2-3; 10 bases agree with TRBD2. V dropped 0 bases and J dropped 3; count of bases not matched to a gene: 10. This CDR3 has 18 residues. Per the germline V gene, CDR1 is SGDLS and CDR2 is YYNGEE. CDR3 nucleotides: TGTGCCAGCAGCGTAGCACTAGCGGGGAAGAAAGGAACAGATACGCAGTATTTT. The encoded protein is CASSVALAGKKGTDTQYF.

This clone has only one observation. The chain recombines TRBV5-4 with TRBJ2-4; possibly TRBD2 for D (6 bases). The CDR3 runs 17 residues. V was cut by 4 bases and J by 3 bases, with 20 bases left in between. Germline CDR1 is SGHNT and CDR2 is YYREEE (reference sequence). The CDR3: CASSQTAGFEDKNIQYF. The CDR3 DNA follows: TGTGCCAGCAGCCAAACGGCGGGGTTTGAAGACAAAAACATTCAGTACTTC. Combining the CDR3 with reference TRBV5-4 and TRBJ2-4 gives the whole variable domain ETGVTQSPTHLIKTRGQQVTLRCSSQSGHNTVSWYQQALGQGPQFIFQYYREEENGRGNFPPRFSGLQFPNYSSELNVNALELDDSALYLCASSQTAGFEDKNIQYFGAGTRLSVL.

This clone was seen only a few times. The rearrangement uses TRBV6-5 and TRBJ1-4; no definite D call. V shed 4 bases and J shed 3 bases, with 12 bases lying between them. This CDR3 has 15 residues. Looked up from germline, CDR1 is MNHEY and CDR2 is SVGAGI. As DNA, the CDR3 is TGTGCCAGCAGTTGGGATTCAGCGGCTAATGAAAAACTGTTTTTT. It yields the protein CASSWDSAANEKLFF.

V gene TRBV6-5 combines with J gene TRBJ1-2; D call uncertain. Trimming cost V 6 bases and J 0 bases, with 14 bases left between them. Germline-derived CDR1 and CDR2 are MNHEY and SVGAGI. The CDR3 length is 15 residues. CDR3 in amino acids: CASSRTRGANYGYTF. As DNA, the CDR3 is TGTGCCAGCAGCCGAACCAGAGGAGCTAACTATGGCTACACCTTC.

This sequence joins TRBV7-8 and TRBJ1-4, with unresolved D. The V gene's germline CDR1 is SGHVS and CDR2 FQNEAQ. V lost 5 bases and J 5 bases, leaving 12 bases between the germline ends. This CDR3 is 14 amino acids long. In nucleotides, the CDR3 is TGTGCCAGCAGCGCTTCTGACTTGAATGAAAAACTGTTTTTT. The encoded protein is CASSASDLNEKLFF.

Many counts were recorded for this clone. This chain joins TRBV6-4 and TRBJ2-3; D not resolved. The CDR3 spans 13 residues. Germline lookup yields CDR1 MRHNA and CDR2 SNTAGT. V lost 3 bases and J lost 1, with 5 bases in between. CDR3 protein: CASSEAGTDTQYF. The DNA for the CDR3 is TGTGCCAGCAGTGAGGCCGGCACAGATACGCAGTATTTT.

The V and J genes are TRBV19 and TRBJ1-2; 9 bases are shared with TRBD1. J gave up 7 bases and V 5 bases, and 8 bases lay outside the gene matches. CDR3 size: 14 residues. CDR1 and CDR2 (germline): LNHDA, SQIVND (reference sequence). CDR3 protein: CASSWTGEVGGYTF. CDR3 nucleotides: TGTGCCAGTAGTTGGACAGGGGAAGTAGGTGGCTACACCTTC. Variable domain in full (rest from reference TRBV19 and TRBJ1-2): DGGITQSPKYLFRKEGQNVTLSCEQNLNHDAMYWYRQDPGQGLRLIYYSQIVNDFQKGDIAEGYSVSREKKESFPLTVTSAQKNPTAFYLCASSWTGEVGGYTFGSGTRLTVV.

The chain has TRBV5-1 and TRBJ1-1, with D uncertain. Germline CDR1 is SGHRS and CDR2 is YFSETQ. The CDR3 length is 13 residues. The V and J ends lost 0 bases and 5 bases respectively, with 8 bases between them. CDR3 coding DNA: TGCGCCAGCAGCTTGGGACCGGAGACTGAAGCTTTCTTT. Its translation is CASSLGPETEAFF.

The J gene is TRBJ2-7, the V gene TRBV4-1, with D possibly TRBD2 on 7 matching bases. There are 17 residues in the CDR3. V lost 2 bases and J 0 bases, leaving 17 bases between the germline ends. Germline V gene lookup returns CDR1 MGHRA and CDR2 YSYEKL. CDR3 sequence reads: CASSQPFRGGRSYEQYF. The CDR3 coding sequence is TGCGCCAGCAGCCAACCCTTCCGCGGGGGCCGCTCCTACGAGCAGTACTTC.

This chain's CDR3 is CASSSLVVGRTSNTGELFF. CDR3 nucleotides: TGTGCCAGCAGCTCCCTTGTTGTCGGCAGGACTTCGAACACCGGGGAGCTGTTTTTT. This chain links TRBV11-2 with TRBJ2-2; possibly TRBD2 for D (5 bases). V lost 4 bases, J lost 0 bases, and 21 bases lay in between. The CDR3 sequence is 19 residues long. CDR1 SGHAT and CDR2 FQNNGV come from the germline V gene.

This clone has just one count. The chain couples TRBV19 to TRBJ1-2, with 9 bases fitting TRBD1. The CDR3 length is 13 residues. V gave up 3 bases and J gave up 8 bases; unmatched junction bases: 4. The germline V gene has CDR1 LNHDA and CDR2 SQIVND (reference sequence). CDR3 bases: TGTGCCAGTAGTATGGGACAGGGATGGGGCTACACCTTC. As protein: CASSMGQGWGYTF.

This chain links TRBV7-3 with TRBJ2-3; D is perhaps TRBD2 (6 bases). Germline V gives CDR1 SGHTA, CDR2 FQGTGA. V shed 0 bases and J shed 5 bases, with 9 bases lying between them. The CDR3 has 14 amino acids. In DNA, the CDR3 is TGTGCCAGCAGCTTAACCGGGGGTGGAGATACGCAGTATTTT. This translates into CASSLTGGGDTQYF.

There are a few counts of this clone. The sample carries other DNA sequences with the same CDR3. This chain links TRBV6-1 with TRBJ2-2, with D maybe TRBD1 (6 bases). The V and J ends lost 6 bases and 3 bases respectively, with 11 bases between them. This CDR3 is built from 14 residues. Germline assignment: CDR1 MNHNS and CDR2 SASEGT. The CDR3 nucleotides are TGTGCCAGCAGGCCCCCAGGGGACACCGGGGAGCTGTTTTTT. Protein product: CASRPPGDTGELFF.

This clone appeared once. The gene calls are TRBV7-9 and TRBJ2-1; D possibly corresponds to TRBD2 (6 bases). The CDR3 has 15 amino acids. Deletions cut 5 bases from V and 6 bases from J, with 17 bases between. CDR1 SEHNR and CDR2 FQNEAQ come from the germline V gene (reference sequence). The CDR3 protein is CASSPVRGLLNEQFF. The CDR3 DNA reads TGTGCCAGCAGCCCCGTTCGGGGACTCCTCAATGAGCAGTTCTTC.

The chain links TRBV14 to TRBJ2-7; D remains unclear. The V gene lost 3 bases and the J gene lost 6 bases, with 18 bases spanning the gap. CDR3 length: 15 amino acids. Germline V gene data show CDR1 as SGHDN and CDR2 as FVKESK. The CDR3 DNA reads TGTGCCAGCAGCCAGGGCAGCATACCTTTTGCCGAGCAGTACTTC. It codes for CASSQGSIPFAEQYF.

The CDR3 nucleotides are TGTGCCAGTAGTATTTTCACTGGGACAGAAAAGAACACTGAAGCTTTCTTT. Residues: CASSIFTGTEKNTEAFF. V is TRBV19 and J is TRBJ1-1, with 7 nucleotides matching TRBD1. Germline values: CDR1 LNHDA, CDR2 SQIVND (reference sequence). J lost 1 base, V lost 3 bases, and 11 bases had no gene match. CDR3 size: 17 residues.

In nucleotides, the CDR3 is TGTGCCAGCAGTGAACCTGACGGGAGGATCCTATATGGCTACACCTTC. Translated: CASSEPDGRILYGYTF. The chain links TRBV6-1 to TRBJ1-2; unclear D gene. The CDR3 loop spans 16 amino acids. Trimming took off 2 bases at V and 5 bases at J, with 18 bases between the two ends. CDR1 and CDR2 from the germline V gene are MNHNS and SASEGT.

The genes are TRBV9 and TRBJ1-1; 7 bases line up with TRBD1. CDR3 length: 14 residues. The ends lost 4 bases at V and 3 bases at J; junction bases unmatched: 6. Germline CDR1 SGDLS, CDR2 YYNGEE. As DNA, the CDR3 is TGTGCCAGCAGCTTACAGGGGTCGGACACTGAAGCTTTCTTT. As protein: CASSLQGSDTEAFF. Complete variable domain (other parts from reference TRBV9 and TRBJ1-1): DSGVTQTPKHLITATGQRVTLRCSPRSGDLSVYWYQQSLDQGLQFLIQYYNGEERAKGNILERFSAQQFPDLHSELNLSSLELGDSALYFCASSLQGSDTEAFFGQGTRLTVV.

J is TRBJ2-3 and V is TRBV14; D is perhaps TRBD1 (6 bases). CDR3 length: 15 residues. V was shortened by 0 bases and J by 3 bases, with 10 bases between the two germline ends. CDR1 is SGHDN and CDR2 is FVKESK in the germline V gene. The CDR3 sequence is CASSQDRGRTDTQYF. The CDR3 DNA is TGTGCCAGCAGCCAAGACAGGGGAAGGACAGATACGCAGTATTTT.

The chain joins TRBV5-1 to TRBJ2-2, with 7 positions matching TRBD1. The CDR3 length is 15 residues. V trimming: 4 bases; J trimming: 2 bases; junction bases outside the gene matches: 5. Germline loops: CDR1 SGHRS, CDR2 YFSETQ. The CDR3 here is CASSRGQSNTGELFF. The CDR3 DNA is TGCGCCAGCAGCCGGGGACAGTCAAACACCGGGGAGCTGTTTTTT.

This chain joins TRBV12-5 and TRBJ2-5; tentatively, D is TRBD1 (6 bases). CDR3 length equals 15 residues. Germline CDR1 reads LGHNT; CDR2 reads FRNRAP. V shed 1 base and J shed 1 base, with 10 bases lying between them. The CDR3 DNA reads as TGTGCTAGTGGTTTGGGGACAGCCAGCCAAGAGACCCAGTACTTC. This sequence encodes CASGLGTASQETQYF.

This clone was counted a few times. One end of the junction fails to match germline, which may point to a read error. The chain employs TRBV7-9 and TRBJ2-1; perhaps TRBD2 as D (6 bases). The CDR3 length is 13 residues. Per germline, CDR1 SEHNR and CDR2 FQNEAQ (reference sequence). CDR3 nucleotides: TGTTCCAGCAGCTTACGGCTCGCGGGGGAGCAGTTCTTC. It translates to CSSSLRLAGEQFF.

V gene TRBV5-1 combines with J gene TRBJ2-7; 8 bases align to TRBD2. The germline V gene has CDR1 SGHRS and CDR2 YFSETQ. The V segment lost 4 bases and the J segment 2 bases; nucleotides outside the gene matches: 8. The CDR3 consists of 15 residues. DNA of the CDR3: TGCGCCAGCAGCCCCGGGGGCGGGGGGACCTACGAGCAGTACTTC. As protein: CASSPGGGGTYEQYF.

The chain is built from TRBV6-1 and TRBJ2-6; TRBD1 agrees at 7 bases. The germline V gene has CDR1 MNHNS and CDR2 SASEGT. After removal of 4 bases from V and 4 bases from J, the junction contained 1 base not matched to a gene. The CDR3 is 14 amino acids. Here the CDR3 reads CASSGDSGANVLTF. As DNA, the CDR3 is TGTGCCAGCAGTGGGGACAGCGGGGCCAACGTCCTGACTTTC.